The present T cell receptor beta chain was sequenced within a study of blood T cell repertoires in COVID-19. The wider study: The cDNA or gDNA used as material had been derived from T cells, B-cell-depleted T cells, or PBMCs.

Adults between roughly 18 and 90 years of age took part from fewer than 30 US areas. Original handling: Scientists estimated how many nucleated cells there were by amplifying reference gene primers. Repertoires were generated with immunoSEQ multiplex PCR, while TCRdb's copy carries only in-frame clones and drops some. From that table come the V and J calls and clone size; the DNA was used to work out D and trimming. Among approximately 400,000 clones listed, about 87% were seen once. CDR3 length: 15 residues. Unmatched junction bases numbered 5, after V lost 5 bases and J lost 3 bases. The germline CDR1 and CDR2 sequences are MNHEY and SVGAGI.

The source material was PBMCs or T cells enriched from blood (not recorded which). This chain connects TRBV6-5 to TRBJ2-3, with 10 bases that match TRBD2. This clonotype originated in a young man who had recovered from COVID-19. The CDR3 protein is CASSPSGGRTDTQYF. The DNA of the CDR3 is TGTGCCAGCAGTCCTAGCGGGGGTAGGACAGATACGCAGTATTTT.